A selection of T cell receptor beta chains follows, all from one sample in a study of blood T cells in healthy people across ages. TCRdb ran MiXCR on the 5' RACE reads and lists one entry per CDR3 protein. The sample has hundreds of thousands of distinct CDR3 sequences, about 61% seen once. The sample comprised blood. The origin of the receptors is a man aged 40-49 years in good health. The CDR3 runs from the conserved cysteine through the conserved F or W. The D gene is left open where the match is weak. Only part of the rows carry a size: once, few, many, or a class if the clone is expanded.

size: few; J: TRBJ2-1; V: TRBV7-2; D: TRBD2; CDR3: CASSLAAGAGLNEQFF; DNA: TGTGCCAGCAGCTTAGCAGCGGGAGCAGGTCTTAATGAGCAGTTCTTC
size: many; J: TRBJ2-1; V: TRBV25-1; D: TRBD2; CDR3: CASRAAGGGRTTNYNEQFF; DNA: TGTGCCAGTCGCGCAGCGGGAGGTGGCCGGACTACCAACTACAATGAGCAGTTCTTC
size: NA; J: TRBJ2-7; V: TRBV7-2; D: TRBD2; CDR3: CASSHKPGLAGGPLAEQYF; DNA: TGTGCCAGCAGCCATAAGCCGGGACTAGCGGGAGGGCCACTCGCCGAGCAGTACTTC
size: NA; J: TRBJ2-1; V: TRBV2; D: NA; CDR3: CASSVQATGGDGQFF; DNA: TGTGCCAGCAGTGTACAAGCCACAGGGGGGGATGGGCAGTTCTTC
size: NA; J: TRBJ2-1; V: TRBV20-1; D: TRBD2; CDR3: CSAPTSWISNEQFF; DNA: TGCAGTGCTCCGACTAGCTGGATCTCCAATGAGCAGTTCTTC
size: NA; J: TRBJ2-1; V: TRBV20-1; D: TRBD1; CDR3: CSTIKPGTGVYNEQFF; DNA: TGCAGCACCATCAAGCCCGGGACAGGGGTCTACAATGAGCAGTTCTTC
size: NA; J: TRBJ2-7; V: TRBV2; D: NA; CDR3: CASSPERAYEQYF; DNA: TGTGCCAGCAGCCCGGAGAGGGCCTACGAGCAGTACTTC
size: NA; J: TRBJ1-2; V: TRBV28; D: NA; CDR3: CASRRALDYGYTF; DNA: TGTGCCAGCAGACGGGCCTTGGACTATGGCTACACCTTC
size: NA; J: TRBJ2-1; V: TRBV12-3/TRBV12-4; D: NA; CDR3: CASSSHQGFSSYNEQFF; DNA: TGTGCCAGCAGTTCACACCAGGGGTTTAGTTCCTACAATGAGCAGTTCTTC
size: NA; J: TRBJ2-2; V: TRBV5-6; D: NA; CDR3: CASSLWYDGRGTGELFF; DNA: TGTGCCAGCAGCTTGTGGTACGATGGGAGAGGGACCGGGGAGCTGTTTTTT
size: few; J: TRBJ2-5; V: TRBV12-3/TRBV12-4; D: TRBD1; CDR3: CASSDGQGWETQYF; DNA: TGTGCCAGCAGCGATGGACAGGGCTGGGAGACCCAGTACTTC
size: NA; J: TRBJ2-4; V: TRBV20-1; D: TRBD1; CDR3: CSARGDRGQENIQYF; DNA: TGCAGTGCTAGAGGGGACAGGGGGCAAGAAAACATTCAGTACTTC
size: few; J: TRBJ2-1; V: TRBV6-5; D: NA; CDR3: CASTGGYNEQFF; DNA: TGTGCCAGCACTGGGGGCTACAATGAGCAGTTCTTC
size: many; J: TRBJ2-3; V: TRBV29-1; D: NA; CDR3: CSVDPSADTQYF; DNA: TGCAGCGTTGACCCATCGGCGGATACGCAGTATTTT
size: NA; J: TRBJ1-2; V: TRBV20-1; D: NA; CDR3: CSARELDRTNYGYTF; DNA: TGCAGTGCTAGAGAACTGGACAGAACTAACTATGGCTACACCTTC
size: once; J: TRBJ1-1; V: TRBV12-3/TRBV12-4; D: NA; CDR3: CASRVTTEAFF; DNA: TGTGCCAGCAGGGTTACCACTGAAGCTTTCTTT
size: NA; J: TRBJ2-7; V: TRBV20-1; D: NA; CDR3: CSARDMGGTYEQYF; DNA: TGCAGTGCTAGAGATATGGGCGGGACCTACGAGCAGTACTTC
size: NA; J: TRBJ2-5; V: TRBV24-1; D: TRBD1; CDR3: CATSDPGQGEQTQYF; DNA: TGTGCCACCAGTGACCCGGGACAGGGGGAACAGACCCAGTACTTC
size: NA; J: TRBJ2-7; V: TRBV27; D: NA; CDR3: CASSALGNTYEQYF; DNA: TGTGCCAGCAGTGCCCTCGGGAATACCTACGAGCAGTACTTC
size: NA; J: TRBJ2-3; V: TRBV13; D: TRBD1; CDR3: CASSNIMGQLTDTQYF; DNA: TGTGCCAGCAGCAACATAATGGGACAGCTCACAGATACGCAGTATTTT
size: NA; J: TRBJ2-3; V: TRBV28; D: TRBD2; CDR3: CASSLFPSGSSTDTQYF; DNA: TGTGCCAGCAGTTTATTTCCTAGCGGGAGTAGCACAGATACGCAGTATTTT
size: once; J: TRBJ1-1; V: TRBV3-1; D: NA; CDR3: CASRQGPNTEAFF; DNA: TGTGCCAGCAGGCAAGGGCCTAACACTGAAGCTTTCTTT
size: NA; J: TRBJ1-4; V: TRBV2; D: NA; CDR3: CASLEGLGEKLFF; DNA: TGTGCCAGCCTGGAGGGGCTGGGTGAAAAACTGTTTTTT
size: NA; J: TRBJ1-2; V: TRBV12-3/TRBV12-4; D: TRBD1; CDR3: CASSFGRGHGYTF; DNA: TGTGCCAGCAGTTTCGGCAGGGGGCATGGCTACACCTTC
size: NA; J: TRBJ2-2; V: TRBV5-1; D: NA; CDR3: CASSRLTGDTGELFF; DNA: TGCGCCAGCAGCCGTCTGACAGGAGACACCGGGGAGCTGTTTTTT
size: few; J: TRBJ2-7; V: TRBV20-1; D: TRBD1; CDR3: CSAKDRELAPHSSYEQYF; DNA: TGCAGTGCTAAAGACAGGGAGTTGGCCCCCCACAGCTCCTACGAGCAGTACTTC
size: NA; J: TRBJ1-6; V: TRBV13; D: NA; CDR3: CASSSGFRDKNSPLHF; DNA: TGTGCCAGCAGCTCAGGCTTCCGGGACAAAAATTCACCCCTCCACTTT
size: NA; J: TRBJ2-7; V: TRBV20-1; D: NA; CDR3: CSARDGAGSSYEQYF; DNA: TGCAGTGCTAGAGATGGCGCGGGATCCTCCTACGAGCAGTACTTC